This T cell receptor beta chain was identified during a study of cytomegalovirus exposure and HLA in healthy donors. Study-wide context: A later analysis reported the 120 or so validation repertoires used the same platform as the roughly 670 first-cohort repertoires.

With respect to this clone: Its antigen is undetermined.

Germline V gene lookup returns CDR1 SGHRS and CDR2 YFSETQ. V was cut by 4 bases and J by 2 bases, with 10 bases left in between. The CDR3 length is 14 residues. Assay used: immunoSEQ multiplex PCR; TCRdb lists only in-frame clones, some missing. In the table there are about 140,000 clones, 85% to 90% of which are singletons. General observations from the study: CMV antigen specificity of a few CMV-associated chains was confirmed in vitro. Most TCR sequences were rare, but some public TCRs occurred in many donors.

This sequence originates from a man younger than 35 in good health and CMV-seronegative. The chain links TRBV5-1 to TRBJ2-1; tentative D call: TRBD1 (6 bases). The sequencing input was PBMCs. The CDR3: CASSPGDPYNEQFF. The CDR3 DNA reads as TGCGCCAGCAGCCCAGGGGATCCCTACAATGAGCAGTTCTTC.